These T cell receptor beta chains were read from a single sample in a study of blood T cell repertoires in COVID-19. The data were produced by immunoSEQ multiplex PCR, yet TCRdb's version contains in-frame clones alone and is incomplete. Of fewer than 250,000 clones in the sample, 92% were seen once. The specimen was peripheral blood. These receptors were collected from a man aged 25-45 years with COVID-19, enrolled during active disease. The CDR3 runs from the conserved cysteine through the conserved F or W. Fields, in order: CDR3 length, V gene, J gene, D gene, clone size, CDR3 DNA, CDR3 protein. A D gene is named only where the DNA matches it firmly. Clone size is given for some rows only: seen once, a few or many times, or a class if the clone is expanded.

CDR3 length: 17
V gene: TRBV5-4
J gene: TRBJ2-5
D gene: .
clone size: .
CDR3 DNA: TGTGCCAGCAGCCGCCCATCGGGGGGCTCATACCAAGAGACCCAGTACTTC
CDR3 protein: CASSRPSGGSYQETQYF

CDR3 length: 14
V gene: TRBV19
J gene: TRBJ1-2
D gene: TRBD1
clone size: .
CDR3 DNA: TGTGCCAGTAGCCTGAACAGGGGGCGAAGTGGCTACACCTTC
CDR3 protein: CASSLNRGRSGYTF

CDR3 length: 13
V gene: TRBV11-2
J gene: TRBJ1-1
D gene: TRBD1
clone size: .
CDR3 DNA: TGTGCCAGCAGCTTAGGGACAGGGACTGAAGCTTTCTTT
CDR3 protein: CASSLGTGTEAFF

CDR3 length: 15
V gene: TRBV5-4
J gene: TRBJ2-5
D gene: TRBD1
clone size: .
CDR3 DNA: TGTGCCAGCAGCCCGGACCCGGGACAGTGGGAGACCCAGTACTTC
CDR3 protein: CASSPDPGQWETQYF

CDR3 length: 18
V gene: TRBV4-2
J gene: TRBJ2-3
D gene: TRBD2
clone size: .
CDR3 DNA: TGTGCCAGCAGCAAGACGGGACTAGCGGGGGAGAGCACAGATACGCAGTATTTT
CDR3 protein: CASSKTGLAGESTDTQYF

CDR3 length: 12
V gene: TRBV9
J gene: TRBJ1-2
D gene: .
clone size: once
CDR3 DNA: TGTGCCAGCAGCGACAGGACCTATGGCTACACCTTC
CDR3 protein: CASSDRTYGYTF

CDR3 length: 15
V gene: TRBV18
J gene: TRBJ1-1
D gene: .
clone size: .
CDR3 DNA: TGTGCCAGCTCACCTACGCCGGGTATCAACACTGAAGCTTTCTTT
CDR3 protein: CASSPTPGINTEAFF

CDR3 length: 14
V gene: TRBV6-7
J gene: TRBJ2-5
D gene: TRBD2
clone size: .
CDR3 DNA: TGTGCCAGCAGTAATAAGCGGGGCCCAGAGACCCAGTACTTC
CDR3 protein: CASSNKRGPETQYF

CDR3 length: 14
V gene: TRBV7-9
J gene: TRBJ2-2
D gene: TRBD1
clone size: .
CDR3 DNA: TGTGCCAGCAGCCCCGGGACAGGGACCGGGGAGCTGTTTTTT
CDR3 protein: CASSPGTGTGELFF

CDR3 length: 13
V gene: TRBV12-3/TRBV12-4
J gene: TRBJ1-1
D gene: TRBD1
clone size: .
CDR3 DNA: TGTGCCAGCAGTGGACAGGGCGGGACTGAAGCTTTCTTT
CDR3 protein: CASSGQGGTEAFF

CDR3 length: 13
V gene: TRBV11-3
J gene: TRBJ1-1
D gene: .
clone size: once
CDR3 DNA: TGTGCCAGCAGCTTTGAGATGAACACTGAAGCTTTCTTT
CDR3 protein: CASSFEMNTEAFF

CDR3 length: 16
V gene: TRBV18
J gene: TRBJ2-7
D gene: TRBD1
clone size: .
CDR3 DNA: TGTGCCAGCTCACCACCGGGGACAGGGTTAGCCTACGAGCAGTACTTC
CDR3 protein: CASSPPGTGLAYEQYF

CDR3 length: 15
V gene: TRBV15
J gene: TRBJ1-6
D gene: TRBD1
clone size: .
CDR3 DNA: TGTGCCACCAGCATATTGACAGGGGGAGAATCACCCCTCCACTTT
CDR3 protein: CATSILTGGESPLHF

CDR3 length: 16
V gene: TRBV4-1
J gene: TRBJ1-1
D gene: TRBD1
clone size: .
CDR3 DNA: TGCGCCAGCAGCCAAGTTGAAACAGGGGGCGTGAGTGAAGCTTTCTTT
CDR3 protein: CASSQVETGGVSEAFF

CDR3 length: 14
V gene: TRBV19
J gene: TRBJ2-1
D gene: TRBD1
clone size: .
CDR3 DNA: TGTGCCAGTAGTACGGGACAGGGTCCGAATGAGCAGTTCTTC
CDR3 protein: CASSTGQGPNEQFF

CDR3 length: 16
V gene: TRBV9
J gene: TRBJ2-3
D gene: .
clone size: .
CDR3 DNA: TGTGCCAGCAGCGTACTTACAGGAGGGAAAACAGATACGCAGTATTTT
CDR3 protein: CASSVLTGGKTDTQYF

CDR3 length: 16
V gene: TRBV18
J gene: TRBJ1-6
D gene: TRBD1
clone size: .
CDR3 DNA: TGTGCCAGCTCACCTTCGGGACAGGGGAATAATTCACCCCTCCACTTT
CDR3 protein: CASSPSGQGNNSPLHF

CDR3 length: 12
V gene: TRBV19
J gene: TRBJ1-3
D gene: .
clone size: once
CDR3 DNA: TGTGCCAGTACAGTCTCTGGAAACACCATATATTTT
CDR3 protein: CASTVSGNTIYF

CDR3 length: 16
V gene: TRBV11-2
J gene: TRBJ2-2
D gene: TRBD2
clone size: .
CDR3 DNA: TGTGCCAGCAGCTTACGGGGAAGCGGGGACACCGGGGAGCTGTTTTTT
CDR3 protein: CASSLRGSGDTGELFF

CDR3 length: 16
V gene: TRBV7-2
J gene: TRBJ2-1
D gene: TRBD1
clone size: .
CDR3 DNA: TGTGCCAGCAGCTTAACAGGGGGTCCCACCTACAATGAGCAGTTCTTC
CDR3 protein: CASSLTGGPTYNEQFF

CDR3 length: 14
V gene: TRBV10-3
J gene: TRBJ2-5
D gene: TRBD2
clone size: .
CDR3 DNA: TGTGCCATCAGTATCGGGGGGTACGGAGAGACCCAGTACTTC
CDR3 protein: CAISIGGYGETQYF

CDR3 length: 15
V gene: TRBV6-4
J gene: TRBJ2-3
D gene: .
clone size: .
CDR3 DNA: TGTGCCAGCAGTGTTTCTACGACTAGCACAGATACGCAGTATTTT
CDR3 protein: CASSVSTTSTDTQYF

CDR3 length: 16
V gene: TRBV16
J gene: TRBJ2-2
D gene: .
clone size: .
CDR3 DNA: TGTGCCAGCAGCCAGTCGGGGGAGCCGAACACCGGGGAGCTGTTTTTT
CDR3 protein: CASSQSGEPNTGELFF

CDR3 length: 17
V gene: TRBV21-1
J gene: TRBJ1-3
D gene: .
clone size: .
CDR3 DNA: TGTGCCAGCAGTAAAGGGCAGCGGACTCAGCGGGGAAACACCATATATTTT
CDR3 protein: CASSKGQRTQRGNTIYF

CDR3 length: 14
V gene: TRBV6-5
J gene: TRBJ2-2
D gene: TRBD1
clone size: .
CDR3 DNA: TGTGCCAGCAGGAGGACAGGGGTAACCGGGGAGCTGTTTTTT
CDR3 protein: CASRRTGVTGELFF

CDR3 length: 13
V gene: TRBV5-6
J gene: TRBJ1-2
D gene: TRBD1
clone size: .
CDR3 DNA: TGTGCCAGCAGCCCGAGACAGGGGTATGGCTACACCTTC
CDR3 protein: CASSPRQGYGYTF

CDR3 length: 17
V gene: TRBV30
J gene: TRBJ1-1
D gene: .
clone size: few
CDR3 DNA: TGTGCCTGGAGTCCTTCTTCTTCAGGGTTAGTGAACACTGAAGCTTTCTTT
CDR3 protein: CAWSPSSSGLVNTEAFF

CDR3 length: 15
V gene: TRBV19
J gene: TRBJ1-2
D gene: .
clone size: .
CDR3 DNA: TGTGCCAGTAGCCTGGGGGGGAATCCGAACTATGGCTACACCTTC
CDR3 protein: CASSLGGNPNYGYTF

CDR3 length: 13
V gene: TRBV2
J gene: TRBJ1-2
D gene: TRBD1
clone size: .
CDR3 DNA: TGTGCCAGCAGTGAGCAGGGGGAAGATGGCTACACCTTC
CDR3 protein: CASSEQGEDGYTF

CDR3 length: 14
V gene: TRBV5-5
J gene: TRBJ1-4
D gene: .
clone size: .
CDR3 DNA: TGTGCCAGCGACACGGCCGGGGCTAATGAAAAACTGTTTTTT
CDR3 protein: CASDTAGANEKLFF

CDR3 length: 13
V gene: TRBV5-6
J gene: TRBJ2-7
D gene: TRBD1
clone size: .
CDR3 DNA: TGTGCCAGCAGCTCCCGGGACAGGTACGAGCAGTACTTC
CDR3 protein: CASSSRDRYEQYF

CDR3 length: 15
V gene: TRBV6-5
J gene: TRBJ1-6
D gene: TRBD1
clone size: .
CDR3 DNA: TGTGCCAGCAGCTACGCGACAGGGGGGCTTTCACCCCTCCACTTT
CDR3 protein: CASSYATGGLSPLHF

CDR3 length: 13
V gene: TRBV6-5
J gene: TRBJ1-6
D gene: TRBD1
clone size: .
CDR3 DNA: TGTGCCAGTGTACAGGGGTATCAGCGTCACCTCCACTTT
CDR3 protein: CASVQGYQRHLHF

CDR3 length: 14
V gene: TRBV5-1
J gene: TRBJ2-1
D gene: .
clone size: .
CDR3 DNA: TGCGCCAGCAGAGGCGGGGTTACCTACAATGAGCAGTTCTTC
CDR3 protein: CASRGGVTYNEQFF

CDR3 length: 16
V gene: TRBV4-2
J gene: TRBJ2-5
D gene: .
clone size: .
CDR3 DNA: TGTGCCAGCAGCCAAGATACGGGGTCCAACCAAGAGACCCAGTACTTC
CDR3 protein: CASSQDTGSNQETQYF

CDR3 length: 15
V gene: TRBV6-6
J gene: TRBJ1-1
D gene: .
clone size: .
CDR3 DNA: TGTGCCAGCAGTTCGCCGGTGGGGGCGCCGGCTGAAGCTTTCTTT
CDR3 protein: CASSSPVGAPAEAFF

CDR3 length: 13
V gene: TRBV10-2
J gene: TRBJ2-5
D gene: .
clone size: .
CDR3 DNA: TGCGCCAGCAGTGGTCAGGGTGTTGGGACCCAGTACTTC
CDR3 protein: CASSGQGVGTQYF

CDR3 length: 13
V gene: TRBV5-1
J gene: TRBJ1-1
D gene: .
clone size: .
CDR3 DNA: TGCGCCAGCAGCCCGGATGGGGCCACTGAAGCTTTCTTT
CDR3 protein: CASSPDGATEAFF

CDR3 length: 16
V gene: TRBV7-9
J gene: TRBJ2-7
D gene: .
clone size: .
CDR3 DNA: TGTGCCAGCAGCGGGGGGTCAGGGGGAAGCTCCTACGAGCAGTACTTC
CDR3 protein: CASSGGSGGSSYEQYF

CDR3 length: 16
V gene: TRBV9
J gene: TRBJ2-3
D gene: TRBD2
clone size: .
CDR3 DNA: TGTGCCAGCAGCGCGGGACTAGCGGGGTACACAGATACGCAGTATTTT
CDR3 protein: CASSAGLAGYTDTQYF

CDR3 length: 15
V gene: TRBV27
J gene: TRBJ2-7
D gene: TRBD1
clone size: .
CDR3 DNA: TGTGCCAGCAGTTTATTGCCAGGACAGGGAGACGAGCAGTACTTC
CDR3 protein: CASSLLPGQGDEQYF

CDR3 length: 15
V gene: TRBV4-1
J gene: TRBJ2-7
D gene: TRBD1
clone size: .
CDR3 DNA: TGCGCCAGCAGCCAATCGGGACAGGGGGCCTACGAGCAGTACTTC
CDR3 protein: CASSQSGQGAYEQYF

CDR3 length: 16
V gene: TRBV9
J gene: TRBJ1-2
D gene: TRBD1
clone size: .
CDR3 DNA: TGTGCCAGCAGCGTAGGTCCCACAGGGGCGAGGGATGGCTACACCTTC
CDR3 protein: CASSVGPTGARDGYTF

CDR3 length: 15
V gene: TRBV3-1/TRBV3-2
J gene: TRBJ1-4
D gene: TRBD1
clone size: .
CDR3 DNA: TGTGCCAGCAGCGAACACAGGGGAGTAAATGAAAAACTGTTTTTT
CDR3 protein: CASSEHRGVNEKLFF

CDR3 length: 17
V gene: TRBV7-2
J gene: TRBJ2-1
D gene: TRBD2
clone size: .
CDR3 DNA: TGTGCCAGCAAGACTCTGTGGGGAGGGGTCCATACAAGTGAGCAGTTCTTC
CDR3 protein: CASKTLWGGVHTSEQFF